These 15 T cell receptor beta chains were all obtained from the same sample, sequenced in a study of T cell responses to AZD1222 COVID-19 vaccine. The repertoire was sequenced with immunoSEQ multiplex PCR; TCRdb's copy has only in-frame clones and lacks some. This table has more than 75,000 clones, 85% to 90% appearing once. Material: peripheral blood, obtained on day 0 of AZD1222 vaccination. These receptors all come from an adult in good health.

The table lists this clone with a few counts. In the same sample, other DNA sequences code for this CDR3. The V gene is TRBV19, the J gene TRBJ1-1; 7 bases map to TRBD1. This CDR3 is built from 13 residues. The V and J ends lost 3 bases and 8 bases, in that order; junction bases with no gene match: 6. The germline V gene encodes CDR1 LNHDA and CDR2 SQIVND (reference sequence). The CDR3 loop reads CASSIGTAFEAFF. The DNA of the CDR3 is TGTGCCAGTAGTATTGGGACAGCCTTCGAAGCTTTCTTT.

V gene TRBV5-1 combines with J gene TRBJ2-5, with D maybe TRBD1 (5 bases). With 0 bases removed from V and 5 bases from J, the gap between germline ends came to 11 bases. The CDR3 has 14 amino acids. Germline assignment: CDR1 SGHRS and CDR2 YFSETQ. The CDR3 is CASSLAGHGETQYF. The CDR3 DNA follows: TGCGCCAGCAGCTTGGCAGGGCACGGGGAGACCCAGTACTTC. Variable domain in full (rest from reference TRBV5-1 and TRBJ2-5): KAGVTQTPRYLIKTRGQQVTLSCSPISGHRSVSWYQQTPGQGLQFLFEYFSETQRNKGNFPGRFSGRQFSNSRSEMNVSTLELGDSALYLCASSLAGHGETQYFGPGTRLLVL.

This chain uses TRBV11-2 with TRBJ2-7; 7 bases map to TRBD1. The CDR3 length is 15 residues. Trimming took 1 base from V and 3 from J; bases not matched to a gene: 6. Germline V gives CDR1 SGHAT, CDR2 FQNNGV. CDR3 amino acids: CASSLGTGPIYEQYF. The CDR3 bases are TGTGCCAGCAGCTTAGGGACAGGTCCAATCTACGAGCAGTACTTC.

The chain is built from TRBV5-1 and TRBJ2-3; weak D call: TRBD2 (6 bases). CDR3 length: 15 amino acids. Germline values: CDR1 SGHRS, CDR2 YFSETQ. Trimming pared 2 bases from V and 3 bases from J, leaving 13 bases between. CDR3 amino acids: CASSLTSTGTDTQYF. CDR3 coding DNA: TGCGCCAGCAGCTTAACTAGCACTGGGACAGATACGCAGTATTTT.

The chain is built from TRBV18 and TRBJ1-3; the match to TRBD1 covers 8 bases. Germline CDR1 is KGHSH and CDR2 is LQKENI. J lost 0 bases, V lost 2 bases, and 9 bases had no gene match. This CDR3 is 18 amino acids long. The CDR3 reads CASSPRGPGGISGNTIYF. DNA of the CDR3: TGTGCCAGCTCACCAAGGGGGCCAGGGGGCATCTCTGGAAACACCATATATTTT. The whole variable domain, remainder taken from reference TRBV18 and TRBJ1-3, is NAGVMQNPRHLVRRRGQEARLRCSPMKGHSHVYWYRQLPEEGLKFMVYLQKENIIDESGMPKERFSAEFPKEGPSILRIQQVVRGDSAAYFCASSPRGPGGISGNTIYFGEGSWLTVV.

This chain links TRBV5-6 with TRBJ1-5, with 9 bases lining up with TRBD1. V was pared by 0 bases and J by 6 bases, with 7 bases of the junction left unmatched. This CDR3 has 16 residues. Germline V gene sequence: CDR1 SGHDT, CDR2 YYEEEE. CDR3 residues: CASSLEGDRVVQPQHF. CDR3 in DNA: TGTGCCAGCAGCTTGGAAGGGGACAGGGTAGTTCAGCCCCAGCATTTT. Based on the CDR3 plus reference TRBV5-6 and TRBJ1-5, the full variable domain is DAGVTQSPTHLIKTRGQQVTLRCSPKSGHDTVSWYQQALGQGPQFIFQYYEEEERQRGNFPDRFSGHQFPNYSSELNVNALLLGDSALYLCASSLEGDRVVQPQHFGDGTRLSIL.

V gene TRBV10-1 combines with J gene TRBJ1-4; 7 bases map to TRBD1. This CDR3 has 15 residues. Germline V gene sequence: CDR1 WNHNN, CDR2 SYGVQD (reference sequence). With V trimmed by 3 bases and J by 3 bases, 4 bases remained unmatched. The chain's CDR3 is CASSDTTGANEKLFF. Written as DNA, the CDR3 is TGCGCCAGCAGTGACACAACAGGGGCTAATGAAAAACTGTTTTTT.

This clone was detected only once. The V gene is TRBV28, the J gene TRBJ2-7; D possibly corresponds to TRBD1 (5 bases). Trimming left V 4 bases short and J 6 bases short, with 16 bases between. Germline V gives CDR1 MDHEN, CDR2 SYDVKM. The CDR3 totals 14 residues. CDR3 in amino acids: CASSSSPGPGEQYF. CDR3 bases: TGTGCCAGCAGTTCCTCCCCAGGGCCTGGCGAGCAGTACTTC.

The rearrangement uses TRBV5-4 and TRBJ2-3; 16 bases are shared with TRBD2. Germline V lookup: CDR1 SGHNT, CDR2 YYREEE (reference sequence). The CDR3 runs to 13 residues. Trimming at V came to 5 bases and at J to 9 bases, leaving 0 bases not matched to a gene. The CDR3 DNA reads as TGTGCCAGCAGGGGACTAGCGGGAGGGACGCAGTATTTT. This codes for CASRGLAGGTQYF.

The V gene is TRBV18, the J gene TRBJ2-2, with 7 nucleotides matching TRBD1. CDR1 and CDR2 (germline): KGHSH, LQKENI. This CDR3 region has 14 residues. The J segment lost 6 bases and the V segment lost 4 bases, leaving 5 bases of the junction unmatched. The CDR3, as DNA: TGTGCCAGCTCACTAAACAGGGGTGCCGGGGAGCTGTTTTTT. Translated: CASSLNRGAGELFF.

The rearrangement uses TRBV5-1 and TRBJ2-2; 7 bases map to TRBD1. With V trimmed by 2 bases and J by 6 bases, 10 bases remained unmatched. This CDR3 region has 16 residues. CDR1 and CDR2 from the germline V gene are SGHRS and YFSETQ. The CDR3 DNA follows: TGCGCCAGCAGCTTAACAGGGGTCGGGCAACCCGGGGAGCTGTTTTTT. Its translation is CASSLTGVGQPGELFF. The complete variable domain, with remaining parts taken from reference TRBV5-1 and TRBJ2-2, reads KAGVTQTPRYLIKTRGQQVTLSCSPISGHRSVSWYQQTPGQGLQFLFEYFSETQRNKGNFPGRFSGRQFSNSRSEMNVSTLELGDSALYLCASSLTGVGQPGELFFGEGSRLTVL.

This clone came up once. The rearrangement uses TRBV6-5 and TRBJ2-2; D is possibly TRBD1 (6 bases). CDR3 length: 14 amino acids. From germline, CDR1 is MNHEY and CDR2 SVGAGI. Trimming shortened V by 6 bases and J by 0 bases, and 8 bases separated the two germline ends. The CDR3: CASRGQTNTGELFF. The CDR3 DNA reads TGTGCCAGCAGAGGACAGACGAACACCGGGGAGCTGTTTTTT.

The chain uses TRBV4-3 and TRBJ2-2; 7 bases are shared with TRBD2. The CDR3 is 15 residues long. V gave up 3 bases and J gave up 8 bases; unmatched junction bases: 9. Germline-derived CDR1 and CDR2 are LGHNA and YSLEER. This chain's CDR3 is CASSHGGSPRGELFF. The CDR3 region has the DNA TGCGCCAGCAGCCACGGCGGGAGTCCGAGGGGGGAGCTGTTTTTT.

The V call is TRBV18, the J call TRBJ1-1; D ambiguous. This CDR3 comprises 14 residues. From germline, CDR1 is KGHSH and CDR2 LQKENI. Between the trimmed V and J ends, which lost 6 bases and 0 bases, there was a span of 11 bases. The CDR3 nucleotides are TGTGCCAGCTCGGGCAGCTCAATGAACACTGAAGCTTTCTTT. It codes for CASSGSSMNTEAFF.

The chain combines TRBV18 with TRBJ1-1; TRBD1 aligns across 8 bases. The germline gives CDR1 KGHSH, CDR2 LQKENI. The V segment lost 6 bases and the J segment 0 bases; nucleotides outside the gene matches: 3. The CDR3 totals 14 residues. The CDR3 protein is CASSRDRMNTEAFF. The CDR3 DNA sequence: TGTGCCAGCTCTCGGGACAGGATGAACACTGAAGCTTTCTTT.